This TCR beta chain was recovered during a study of cytomegalovirus exposure and HLA in healthy donors. Study outcomes and limitations: The authors enumerated over 150 TCR beta chains as linked to cytomegalovirus.

It was with 60 Vbeta and 13 Jbeta primers that the PCR ran. This table comes from immunoSEQ multiplex PCR, and its TCRdb copy is limited to in-frame clones, with some not included. The sample holds 150,000 or so clones, nearly 80% seen once. As for this clone: Its target is unknown.

The CDR3 covers 14 residues. V shed 6 bases and J 1 base; nucleotides not matched to a gene: 5. Germline CDR1 is MNHNY and CDR2 is SVGAGI (reference sequence). The TCR sequence derives from a young man in good health and CMV-seropositive. Sequencing was done on a sample of PBMCs. This chain uses TRBV6-6 with TRBJ1-1; TRBD1 matches 7 bases. CDR3 nucleotides: TGTGCCAGCAGCCAGGACAGGAAGAACACTGAAGCTTTCTTT. Its protein product is CASSQDRKNTEAFF.